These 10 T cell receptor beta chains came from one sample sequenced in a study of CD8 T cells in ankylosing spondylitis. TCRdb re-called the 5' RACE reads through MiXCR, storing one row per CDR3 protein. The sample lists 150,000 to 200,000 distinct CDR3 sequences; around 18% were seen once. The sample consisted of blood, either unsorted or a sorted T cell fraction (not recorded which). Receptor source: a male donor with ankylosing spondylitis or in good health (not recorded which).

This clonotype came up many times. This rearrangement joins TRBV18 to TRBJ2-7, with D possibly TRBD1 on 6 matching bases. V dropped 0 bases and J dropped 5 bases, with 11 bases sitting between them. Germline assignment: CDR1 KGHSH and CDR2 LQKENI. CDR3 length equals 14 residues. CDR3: CASSPPAGTNEQYF. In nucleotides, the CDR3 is TGTGCCAGCTCACCACCTGCAGGGACAAACGAGCAGTACTTC.

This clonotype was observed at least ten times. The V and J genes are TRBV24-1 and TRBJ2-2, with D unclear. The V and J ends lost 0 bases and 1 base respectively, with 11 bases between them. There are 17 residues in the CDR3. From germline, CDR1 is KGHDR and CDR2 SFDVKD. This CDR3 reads CATSDLLGSLNTGELFF. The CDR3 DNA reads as TGTGCCACCAGTGATTTGCTCGGCAGTTTGAACACCGGGGAGCTGTTTTTT.

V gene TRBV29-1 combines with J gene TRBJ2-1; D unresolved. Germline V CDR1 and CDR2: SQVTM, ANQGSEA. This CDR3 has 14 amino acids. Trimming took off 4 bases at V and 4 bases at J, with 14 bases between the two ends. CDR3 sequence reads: CSVARAIGYNEQFF. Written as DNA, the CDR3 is TGCAGCGTTGCCCGAGCGATCGGTTACAATGAGCAGTTCTTC.

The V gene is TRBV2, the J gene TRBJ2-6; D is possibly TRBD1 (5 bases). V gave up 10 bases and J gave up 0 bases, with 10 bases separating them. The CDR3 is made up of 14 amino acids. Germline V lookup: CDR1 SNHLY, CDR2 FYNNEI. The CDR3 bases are TGTGCCACCAGGGCACCCTCTGGGGCCAACGTCCTGACTTTC. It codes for CATRAPSGANVLTF.

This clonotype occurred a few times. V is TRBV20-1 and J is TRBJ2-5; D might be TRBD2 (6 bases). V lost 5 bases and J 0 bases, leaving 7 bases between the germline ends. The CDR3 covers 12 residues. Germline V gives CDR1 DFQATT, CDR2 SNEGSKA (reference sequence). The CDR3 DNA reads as TGCAGTGCTGAGCGGGACCAAGAGACCCAGTACTTC. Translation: CSAERDQETQYF.

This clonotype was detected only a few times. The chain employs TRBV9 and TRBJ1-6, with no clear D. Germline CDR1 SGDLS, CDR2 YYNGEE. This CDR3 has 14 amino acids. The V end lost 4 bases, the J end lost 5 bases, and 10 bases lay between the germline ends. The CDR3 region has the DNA TGTGCCAGCAGCCTACAGTCTAATAATTCACCCCTCCACTTT. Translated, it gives CASSLQSNNSPLHF.

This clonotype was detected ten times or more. This CDR3 is CASKRESEQFF. In DNA form, the CDR3 reads TGTGCCAGCAAACGGGAGAGTGAGCAGTTCTTC. J is TRBJ2-1 and V is TRBV3-1; D is perhaps TRBD2 (6 bases). CDR3 length: 11 residues. The V end lost 7 bases, the J end lost 9 bases, and 10 bases lay between the germline ends. Germline CDR1 is LGHDT and CDR2 is YNNKEL (reference sequence).

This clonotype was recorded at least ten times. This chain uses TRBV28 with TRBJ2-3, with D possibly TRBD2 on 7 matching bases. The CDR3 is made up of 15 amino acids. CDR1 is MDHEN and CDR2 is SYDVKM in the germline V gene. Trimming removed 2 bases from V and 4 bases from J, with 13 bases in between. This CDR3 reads CASSLIRGGADTQYF. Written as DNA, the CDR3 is TGTGCCAGCAGTTTAATCAGGGGAGGGGCAGATACGCAGTATTTT.

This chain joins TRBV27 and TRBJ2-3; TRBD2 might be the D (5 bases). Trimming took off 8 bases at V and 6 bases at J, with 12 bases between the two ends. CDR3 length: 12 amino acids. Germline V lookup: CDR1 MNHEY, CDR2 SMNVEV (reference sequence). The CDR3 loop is CASGLQGDTQYF. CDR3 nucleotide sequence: TGTGCCAGCGGACTCCAAGGGGATACGCAGTATTTT.

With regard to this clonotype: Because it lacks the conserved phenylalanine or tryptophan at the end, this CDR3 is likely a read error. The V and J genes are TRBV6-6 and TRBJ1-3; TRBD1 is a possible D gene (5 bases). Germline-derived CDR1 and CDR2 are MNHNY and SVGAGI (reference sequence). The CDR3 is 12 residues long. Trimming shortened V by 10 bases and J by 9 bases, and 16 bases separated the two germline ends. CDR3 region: CATSRGGTTIYL. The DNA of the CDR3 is TGTGCCACCTCGAGGGGAGGGACCACCATATATCTT.